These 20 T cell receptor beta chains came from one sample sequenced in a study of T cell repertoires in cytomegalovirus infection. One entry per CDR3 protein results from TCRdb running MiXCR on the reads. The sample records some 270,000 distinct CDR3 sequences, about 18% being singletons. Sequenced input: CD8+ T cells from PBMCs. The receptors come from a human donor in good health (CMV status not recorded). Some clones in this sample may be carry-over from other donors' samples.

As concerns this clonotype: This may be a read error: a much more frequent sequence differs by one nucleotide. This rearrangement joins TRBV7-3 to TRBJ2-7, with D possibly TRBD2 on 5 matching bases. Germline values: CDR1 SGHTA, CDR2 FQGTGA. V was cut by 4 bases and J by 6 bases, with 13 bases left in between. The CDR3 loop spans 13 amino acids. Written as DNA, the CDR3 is TGTGCCAGCAGCTATGGGAGACACCCCGAGCAGTACTTC. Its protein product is CASSYGRHPEQYF.

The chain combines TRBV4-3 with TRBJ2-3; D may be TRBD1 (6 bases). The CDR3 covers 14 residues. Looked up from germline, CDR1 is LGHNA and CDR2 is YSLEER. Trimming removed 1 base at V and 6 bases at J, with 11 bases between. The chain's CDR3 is CASSQVVRGDTQYF. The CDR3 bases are TGCGCCAGCAGCCAAGTGGTCAGGGGTGATACGCAGTATTTT.

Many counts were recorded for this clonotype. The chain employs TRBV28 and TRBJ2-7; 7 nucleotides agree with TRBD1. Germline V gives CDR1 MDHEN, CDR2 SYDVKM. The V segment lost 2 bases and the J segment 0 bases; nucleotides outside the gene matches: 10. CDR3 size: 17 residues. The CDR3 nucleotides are TGTGCCAGCAGTTTACCGTACCCCCGACAGGGCTCCTACGAGCAGTACTTC. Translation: CASSLPYPRQGSYEQYF.

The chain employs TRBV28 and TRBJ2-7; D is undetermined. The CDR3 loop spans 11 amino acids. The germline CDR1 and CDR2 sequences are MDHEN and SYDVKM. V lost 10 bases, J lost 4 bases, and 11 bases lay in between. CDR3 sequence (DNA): TGTGCCACTACCTTTTGGTACGAGCAGTACTTC. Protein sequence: CATTFWYEQYF.

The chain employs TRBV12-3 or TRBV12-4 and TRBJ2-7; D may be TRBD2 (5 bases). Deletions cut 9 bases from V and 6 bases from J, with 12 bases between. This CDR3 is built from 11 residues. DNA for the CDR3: TGTGCCAGTGGGAGCATCGCCGAGCAGTACTTC. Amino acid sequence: CASGSIAEQYF.

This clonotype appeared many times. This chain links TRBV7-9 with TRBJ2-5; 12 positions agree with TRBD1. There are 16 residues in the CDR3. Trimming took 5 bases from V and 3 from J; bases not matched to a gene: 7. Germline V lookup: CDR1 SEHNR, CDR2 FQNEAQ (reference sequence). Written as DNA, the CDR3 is TGTGCCAGCAGCCGTAGTGGGACAGGGGGCAAAGAGACCCAGTACTTC. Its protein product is CASSRSGTGGKETQYF.

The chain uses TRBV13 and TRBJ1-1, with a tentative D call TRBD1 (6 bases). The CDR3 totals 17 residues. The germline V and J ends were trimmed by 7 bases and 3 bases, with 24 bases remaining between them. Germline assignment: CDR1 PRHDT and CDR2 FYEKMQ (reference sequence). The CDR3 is CASTFTGGAGSYTEAFF. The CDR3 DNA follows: TGTGCCAGCACCTTCACCGGGGGCGCAGGGTCGTACACTGAAGCTTTCTTT. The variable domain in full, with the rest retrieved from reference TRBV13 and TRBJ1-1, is AAGVIQSPRHLIKEKRETATLKCYPIPRHDTVYWYQQGPGQDPQFLISFYEKMQSDKGSIPDRFSAQQFSDYHSELNMSSLELGDSALYFCASTFTGGAGSYTEAFFGQGTRLTVV.

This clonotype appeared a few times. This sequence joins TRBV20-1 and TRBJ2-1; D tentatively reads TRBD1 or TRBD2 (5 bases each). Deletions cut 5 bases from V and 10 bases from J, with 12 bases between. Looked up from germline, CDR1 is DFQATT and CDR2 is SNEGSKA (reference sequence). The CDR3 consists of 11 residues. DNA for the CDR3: TGCAGTGCTCCCGGTTGGGGGGAGCAGTTCTTC. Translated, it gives CSAPGWGEQFF.

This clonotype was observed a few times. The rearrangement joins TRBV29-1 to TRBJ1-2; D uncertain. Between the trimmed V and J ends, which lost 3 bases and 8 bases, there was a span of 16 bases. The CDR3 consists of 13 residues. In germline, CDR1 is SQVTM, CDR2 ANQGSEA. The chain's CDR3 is CSVDNPLGSGYTF. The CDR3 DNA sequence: TGCAGCGTTGATAACCCACTGGGCTCCGGCTACACCTTC. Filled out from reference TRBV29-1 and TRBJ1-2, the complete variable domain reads SAVISQKPSRDICQRGTSLTIQCQVDSQVTMMFWYRQQPGQSLTLIATANQGSEATYESGFVIDKFPISRPNLTFSTLTVSNMSPEDSSIYLCSVDNPLGSGYTFGSGTRLTVV.

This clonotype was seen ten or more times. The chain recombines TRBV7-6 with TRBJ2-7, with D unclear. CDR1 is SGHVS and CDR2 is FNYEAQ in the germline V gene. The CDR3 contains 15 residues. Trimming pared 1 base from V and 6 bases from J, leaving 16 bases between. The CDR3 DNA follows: TGTGCCAGCAGCTTAGATCCCGATCGAACCGGCGAGCAGTACTTC. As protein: CASSLDPDRTGEQYF. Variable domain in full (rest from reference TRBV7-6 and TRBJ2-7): GAGVSQSPRYKVTKRGQDVALRCDPISGHVSLYWYRQALGQGPEFLTYFNYEAQQDKSGLPNDRFSAERPEGSISTLTIQRTEQRDSAMYRCASSLDPDRTGEQYFGPGTRLTVT.

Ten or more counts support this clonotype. Here the CDR3 reads CASSPLGRGDQPQHF. The DNA of the CDR3 is TGTGCCAGCAGTCCGCTCGGGAGGGGCGATCAGCCCCAGCATTTT. The rearrangement joins TRBV27 to TRBJ1-5; D possibly corresponds to TRBD1 (5 bases). From germline, CDR1 is MNHEY and CDR2 SMNVEV (reference sequence). V lost 5 bases, J lost 5 bases, and 16 bases lay in between. The CDR3 sequence is 15 residues long.

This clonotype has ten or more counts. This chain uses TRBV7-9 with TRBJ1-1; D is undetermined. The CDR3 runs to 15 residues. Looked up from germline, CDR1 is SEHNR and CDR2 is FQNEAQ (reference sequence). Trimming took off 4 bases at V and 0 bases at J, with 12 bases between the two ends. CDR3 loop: CASSSSGSLNTEAFF. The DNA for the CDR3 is TGTGCCAGCAGCTCGTCAGGCTCGCTGAACACTGAAGCTTTCTTT.

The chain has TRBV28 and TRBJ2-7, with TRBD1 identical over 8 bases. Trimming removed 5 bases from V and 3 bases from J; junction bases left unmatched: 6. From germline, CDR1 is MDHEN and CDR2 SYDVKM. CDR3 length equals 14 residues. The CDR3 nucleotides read TGTGCCAGCAGTCAGACAGGGGCTCGCTACGAGCAGTACTTC. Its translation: CASSQTGARYEQYF.

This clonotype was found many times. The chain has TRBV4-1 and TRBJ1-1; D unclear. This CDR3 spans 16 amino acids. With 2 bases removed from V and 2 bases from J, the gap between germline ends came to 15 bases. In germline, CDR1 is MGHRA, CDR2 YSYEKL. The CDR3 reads CASSQSTTQANTEAFF. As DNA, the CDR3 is TGCGCCAGCAGCCAATCTACCACCCAGGCTAACACTGAAGCTTTCTTT.

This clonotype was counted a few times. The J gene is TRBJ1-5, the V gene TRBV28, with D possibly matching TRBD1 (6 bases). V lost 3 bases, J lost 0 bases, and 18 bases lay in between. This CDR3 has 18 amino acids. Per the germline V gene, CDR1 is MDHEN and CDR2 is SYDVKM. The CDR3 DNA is TGTGCCAGCAGTTTCGGTGTAGTAACAGGGTATAGCAATCAGCCCCAGCATTTT. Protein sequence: CASSFGVVTGYSNQPQHF.

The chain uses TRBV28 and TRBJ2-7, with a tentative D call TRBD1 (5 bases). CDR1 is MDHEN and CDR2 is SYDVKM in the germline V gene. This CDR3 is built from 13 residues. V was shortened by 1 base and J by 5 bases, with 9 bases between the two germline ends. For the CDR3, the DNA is TGTGCCAGCAGTTTATTGCCAGGGAACGAGCAGTACTTC. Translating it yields CASSLLPGNEQYF.

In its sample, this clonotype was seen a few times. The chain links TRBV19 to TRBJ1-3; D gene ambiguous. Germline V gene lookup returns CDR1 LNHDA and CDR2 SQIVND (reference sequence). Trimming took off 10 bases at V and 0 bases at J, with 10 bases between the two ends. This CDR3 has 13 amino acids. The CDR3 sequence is CATGSSSGNTIYF. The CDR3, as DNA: TGTGCCACAGGATCGAGCTCTGGAAACACCATATATTTT.

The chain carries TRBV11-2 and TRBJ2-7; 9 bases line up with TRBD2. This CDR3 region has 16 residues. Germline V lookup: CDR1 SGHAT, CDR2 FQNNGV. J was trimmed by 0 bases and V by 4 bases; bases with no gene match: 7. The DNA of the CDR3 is TGTGCCAGCAGCTACACAGCGGGGGGCTTCTCCTACGAGCAGTACTTC. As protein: CASSYTAGGFSYEQYF.

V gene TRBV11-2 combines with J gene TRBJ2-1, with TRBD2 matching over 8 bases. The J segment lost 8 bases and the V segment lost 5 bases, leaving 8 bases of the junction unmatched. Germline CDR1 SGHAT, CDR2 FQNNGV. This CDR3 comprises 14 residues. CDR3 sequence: CASSPSGGQDEQFF. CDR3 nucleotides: TGTGCCAGCAGCCCGTCGGGGGGGCAGGATGAGCAGTTCTTC.

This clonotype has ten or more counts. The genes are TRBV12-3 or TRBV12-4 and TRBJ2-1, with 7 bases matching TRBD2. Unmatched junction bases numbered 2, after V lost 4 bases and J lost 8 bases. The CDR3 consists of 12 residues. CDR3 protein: CASSYTSDEQFF. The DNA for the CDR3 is TGTGCCAGCAGTTATACTAGCGATGAGCAGTTCTTC.